The clone carrying this T cell receptor (beta chain) was detected ten times or more. Its antigen is still unknown. The CDR3 is 15 amino acids. Germline V gene lookup returns CDR1 MGHRA and CDR2 YSYEKL. The V end lost 2 bases, the J end lost 9 bases, and 14 bases lay between the germline ends. This sample was taken from a study of response to subunit inactivated influenza vaccine. MiXCR, run by TCRdb on the RT-PCR reads, gives a single entry per CDR3 protein. The sample carries a few hundred thousand distinct CDR3 sequences, 20% to 25% recorded once. Whole-study findings and limits: Each seasonal flu vaccination may recruit only limited new T cells, authors suggested.

The gene calls are TRBV4-1 and TRBJ1-6; D is unresolved. This clonotype was obtained from a man aged 50 to 69 who received an inactivated influenza vaccine. Sequences were derived from PBMCs from blood, sampled approximately 20 months after vaccination. CDR3 protein: CASSQLQEGASPLHF. DNA for the CDR3: TGCGCCAGCAGCCAACTACAAGAGGGAGCTTCACCCCTCCACTTT.